Listed below are T cell receptor beta chains from one sample, sequenced in a study of response to subunit inactivated influenza vaccine. TCRdb used MiXCR to reprocess the RT-PCR reads, holding one entry per CDR3 protein. The table shows hundreds of thousands of distinct CDR3 sequences, with 10% to 15% occurring only once. The material sequenced was PBMCs from blood, taken 45 days after vaccination. The receptors were gathered from a man in his fifties who received an inactivated influenza vaccine. Both conserved end residues are part of each CDR3.

CDR3aa,v_gene,j_gene
CASSHVSDYEQYF,TRBV4-1,TRBJ2-7
CSVIPGGTGGIYNEQFF,TRBV29-1,TRBJ2-1
CASSQGTSGASTDTQYF,TRBV3-1,TRBJ2-3
CASGTGTAGTDTQYF,TRBV5-1,TRBJ2-3
CASSQAPGAGELFF,TRBV3-1,TRBJ2-2
CASSEYPGGMYEQYF,TRBV25-1,TRBJ2-7
CASSQELAETQYF,TRBV4-2,TRBJ2-5
CASSPGQFLETQYF,TRBV5-1,TRBJ2-5
CASSNIGTGRLNTQYF,TRBV19,TRBJ2-3
CATSRRQGSYNEQFF,TRBV15,TRBJ2-1
CASSDKTSGVNYNEQFF,TRBV4-1,TRBJ2-1
CASSKPKTSGSLNEQFF,TRBV7-9,TRBJ2-1
CASSIAWTENSPLHF,TRBV7-2,TRBJ1-6
CASSQSPGGQETQYF,TRBV4-3,TRBJ2-5
CASSLAPRPGEQFF,TRBV7-9,TRBJ2-1
CASKDRSDTQYF,TRBV5-1,TRBJ2-3
CASSDGAPKRLNTEAFF,TRBV25-1,TRBJ1-1
CASSTGDRVHEQYF,TRBV7-2,TRBJ2-7
CSARDQGRGHTEAFF,TRBV20-1,TRBJ1-1
CASSSGPASGTDTQYF,TRBV5-1,TRBJ2-3
CASSERNTDTQYF,TRBV7-9,TRBJ2-3
CASTSRLGQEQFF,TRBV6-2/TRBV6-3,TRBJ2-1
CAIKPGQSRRVCQPQHF,TRBV5-5,TRBJ1-5
CASSPAGWYEKLFF,TRBV3-1,TRBJ1-4
CASSLQGGLASITGELFF,TRBV11-2,TRBJ2-2
CASSYSGQGVRGTDTQYF,TRBV6-2/TRBV6-3,TRBJ2-3
CASSQASGTHGYTF,TRBV3-1,TRBJ1-2
CSARDGGTLSMNTEAFF,TRBV20-1,TRBJ1-1
CASSLDSSKNIQYF,TRBV5-1,TRBJ2-4
CASSLGLAGGPQETQYF,TRBV5-4,TRBJ2-5
CASSPGQPLDPYEQYF,TRBV5-4,TRBJ2-7
CASSLRVPSETEAFF,TRBV27,TRBJ1-1
CASSETSTGVGYTF,TRBV6-1,TRBJ1-2
CATSSAGWGSGANVLTF,TRBV15,TRBJ2-6
CAISESYSSSYEQYF,TRBV10-3,TRBJ2-7